Below, 18 T cell receptor beta chains from the same sample are listed, as sequenced in a study of blood T cells in healthy people across ages. With a J-beta primer mix and a sample-barcoded 5' primer, a second PCR ran 7 to 11 cycles. From the 5' RACE reads, TCRdb called clonotypes with MiXCR, one entry per CDR3 protein. The sample lists roughly 800,000 distinct CDR3 sequences, roughly 25% seen once, with 3% to 4.5% in the top ten. These data also featured in a second study, about T cells of mothers and their children.

The sample comprised blood. All receptors come from a boy between 5 and 17 years old in good health.

V usage is TRBV6-2 or TRBV6-3 and J usage is TRBJ2-1; TRBD2 might be the D (6 bases). V was shortened by 2 bases and J by 10 bases, with 18 bases between the two germline ends. CDR3 size: 15 residues. Germline V gene lookup returns CDR1 MNHEY and CDR2 SVGEGT. For the CDR3, the DNA is TGTGCCAGCAGTTACACCTCAGTACTAGCTGGGGAGCAGTTCTTC. This gives the protein CASSYTSVLAGEQFF.

This clonotype has a handful of counts. J is TRBJ2-1 and V is TRBV2, with D hard to call. The CDR3 totals 13 residues. CDR1 and CDR2 from the germline V gene are SNHLY and FYNNEI. The ends were cut back, 3 bases at V and 5 bases at J, with 8 bases in the middle. CDR3 residues: CASSEHRDNEQFF. The CDR3 DNA reads as TGTGCCAGCAGTGAGCACAGAGACAATGAGCAGTTCTTC.

The chain uses TRBV4-3 and TRBJ1-4; D possibly corresponds to TRBD1 (5 bases). The CDR3 extends over 18 amino acids. Germline values: CDR1 LGHNA, CDR2 YSLEER. V was trimmed by 2 bases and J by 0 bases, leaving 16 bases between them. The CDR3 DNA sequence: TGCGCCAGCAGCCAAAGATGGGGACGCACTGCAACTAATGAAAAACTGTTTTTT. It specifies CASSQRWGRTATNEKLFF.

The chain carries TRBV9 and TRBJ2-5, with a tentative D call TRBD2 (5 bases). The length of the CDR3 is 13 residues. The germline V gene encodes CDR1 SGDLS and CDR2 YYNGEE. Trimming stripped 2 bases from V and 3 bases from J, with 8 bases between. The CDR3 DNA reads TGTGCCAGCAGCGTTGACGGGGAAGAGACCCAGTACTTC. Amino acid sequence: CASSVDGEETQYF.

Only a few counts were recorded for this clonotype. This chain links TRBV4-3 with TRBJ1-2; no firm D call. The germline V gene has CDR1 LGHNA and CDR2 YSLEER. Trimming removed 0 bases at V and 0 bases at J, with 11 bases between. CDR3 size: 16 residues. CDR3 sequence: CASSQDRGFANYGYTF. The CDR3, as DNA: TGCGCCAGCAGCCAAGATCGAGGGTTTGCTAACTATGGCTACACCTTC.

This clonotype was seen more than once but under ten times. The chain combines TRBV13 with TRBJ2-1, with 7 bases lining up with TRBD2. CDR3 length: 17 residues. Germline CDR1 is PRHDT and CDR2 is FYEKMQ (reference sequence). Trimming took 4 bases from V and 2 from J; bases not matched to a gene: 11. The CDR3 reads CASSSPDRGVTYNEQFF. The CDR3 DNA is TGTGCCAGCAGCTCGCCTGACCGGGGGGTGACCTACAATGAGCAGTTCTTC.

The chain employs TRBV6-5 and TRBJ2-7; weak D call: TRBD1 (6 bases). CDR1 and CDR2 from the germline V gene are MNHEY and SVGAGI. The V end lost 0 bases, the J end lost 1 base, and 13 bases lay between the germline ends. The CDR3 extends over 16 amino acids. The CDR3 sequence: CASSYSLRRGSYEQYF. DNA for the CDR3: TGTGCCAGCAGTTACTCGTTGAGAAGGGGGTCCTACGAGCAGTACTTC.

This clonotype was observed a few times. This chain joins TRBV7-9 and TRBJ2-4; D may be TRBD2 (6 bases). Germline V CDR1 and CDR2: SEHNR, FQNEAQ (reference sequence). Between the trimmed V and J ends, which lost 9 bases and 8 bases, there was a span of 23 bases. The CDR3 is 15 residues long. The CDR3 loop is CASSPRDLNIDIQYF. The CDR3 DNA sequence: TGTGCCAGTAGCCCCCGGGACTTGAACATCGACATTCAGTACTTC.

The genes are TRBV29-1 and TRBJ2-7, with 10 bases fitting TRBD2. The CDR3 spans 14 residues. Looked up from germline, CDR1 is SQVTM and CDR2 is ANQGSEA. V dropped 7 bases and J dropped 0; count of bases not matched to a gene: 6. CDR3 amino acids: CSGSIAGGSYEQYF. CDR3 bases: TGCAGCGGTTCAATAGCGGGAGGCTCCTACGAGCAGTACTTC.

This clonotype was counted a few times. The chain combines TRBV28 with TRBJ1-2, with 7 bases fitting TRBD1. V gave up 7 bases and J gave up 4 bases; unmatched junction bases: 9. Germline CDR1 and CDR2: MDHEN and SYDVKM. The CDR3 is 14 residues long. The CDR3 loop reads CASTPGGQSYGYTF. The CDR3 nucleotides are TGTGCCAGCACCCCAGGGGGTCAGTCCTATGGCTACACCTTC.

This chain joins TRBV6-5 and TRBJ1-1, with D perhaps TRBD1 (5 bases). There are 14 residues in the CDR3. The V and J ends lost 6 bases and 3 bases respectively, with 14 bases between them. Germline lookup yields CDR1 MNHEY and CDR2 SVGAGI. CDR3 protein: CASSTGLGDTEAFF. CDR3 DNA sequence: TGTGCCAGCAGCACAGGTCTTGGGGACACTGAAGCTTTCTTT.

The gene calls are TRBV15 and TRBJ2-1, with 8 bases aligning to TRBD1. The CDR3 extends over 14 amino acids. V shed 3 bases and J 7 bases; nucleotides not matched to a gene: 5. Per the germline V gene, CDR1 is LNHNV and CDR2 is YYDKDF (reference sequence). The CDR3 nucleotides are TGTGCCACCAGCAGGCAGGGGGCAGTGAATGAGCAGTTCTTC. Its protein product is CATSRQGAVNEQFF.

V usage is TRBV6-5 and J usage is TRBJ1-3; D remains unclear. CDR1 and CDR2 (germline): MNHEY, SVGAGI. V was pared by 6 bases and J by 0 bases, with 12 bases between. There are 15 residues in the CDR3. DNA for the CDR3: TGTGCCAGCAGACGATCAGGTTCCTCTGGAAACACCATATATTTT. Translating it yields CASRRSGSSGNTIYF.

The chain recombines TRBV12-3 or TRBV12-4 with TRBJ2-5; 12 nucleotides agree with TRBD2. V shed 4 bases, J shed 2 bases, and the junction held 8 bases outside the gene matches. The CDR3 runs to 17 residues. The CDR3 bases are TGTGCCAGCAGTTACGGACTAGCGGGACCGAAACAAGAGACCCAGTACTTC. Translation gives CASSYGLAGPKQETQYF.

Only a few counts were recorded for this clonotype. V and J are TRBV6-2 or TRBV6-3 and TRBJ1-6; TRBD1 matches 9 bases. The germline gives CDR1 MNHEY, CDR2 SVGEGT. The CDR3 is 15 amino acids. V was pared by 10 bases and J by 11 bases, with 15 bases of the junction left unmatched. DNA of the CDR3: TGTGCCACCCGTCAACCCGGGACAGGGACAACACCCCTCCACTTT. Protein: CATRQPGTGTTPLHF.

In its sample, this clonotype was seen a few times. The chain recombines TRBV6-6 with TRBJ2-7, with 8 bases matching TRBD1. The V segment lost 5 bases and the J segment 4 bases; nucleotides outside the gene matches: 13. In germline, CDR1 is MNHNY, CDR2 SVGAGI (reference sequence). The CDR3 has 16 amino acids. CDR3 sequence reads: CASSPRTGPFLYEQYF. The CDR3 DNA reads TGTGCCAGCAGTCCAAGGACAGGGCCGTTTTTGTACGAGCAGTACTTC.

V is TRBV29-1 and J is TRBJ2-5; 9 nucleotides align to TRBD2. This CDR3 has 13 residues. V dropped 5 bases and J dropped 3; count of bases not matched to a gene: 4. Germline V gene lookup returns CDR1 SQVTM and CDR2 ANQGSEA. The CDR3 spells CSVWASGKETQYF. CDR3 bases: TGCAGCGTTTGGGCTAGCGGGAAAGAGACCCAGTACTTC.

This clonotype was detected only a few times. The CDR3, as DNA: TGTGCCAGCAGCCAAACCCCGGGACTAGCGGGGTTAGCCAAAAACATTCAGTACTTC. Amino acid sequence: CASSQTPGLAGLAKNIQYF. V gene TRBV7-9 combines with J gene TRBJ2-4; 13 positions agree with TRBD2. The CDR3 runs to 19 residues. Trimming took 5 bases from V and 0 from J; bases not matched to a gene: 10. The germline CDR1 and CDR2 sequences are SEHNR and FQNEAQ (reference sequence).